This T cell receptor beta chain comes out of a study of blood T cell repertoires in COVID-19. Study in general: The samples span acute and convalescent COVID-19 from the United States, Italy and Spain. T cells, B-cell-depleted T cells, or PBMCs supplied cDNA or gDNA.

CDR3 length: 15 residues. Germline V gives CDR1 SGHRS, CDR2 YFSETQ. The V end lost 1 base, the J end lost 5 bases, and 15 bases lay between the germline ends. Per the original methods: Amplification of reference gene primers was used by the study to estimate nucleated cell counts. Profiled with immunoSEQ multiplex PCR; TCRdb holds only in-frame clones, not every one. V, J and clone size derive from that table, while D and trimming were established from the DNA sequence. The table shows around 80,000 clones, with roughly 78% occurring only once. The sequence was collected from a woman aged 70-85 years with acute or convalescent COVID-19. The chain carries TRBV5-1 and TRBJ2-5; TRBD2 might be the D (6 bases). The specimen sequenced was peripheral blood. For the CDR3, the DNA is TGCGCCAGCAGCTTGAGGGCGGGGCAGATGGAGACCCAGTACTTC. Translated: CASSLRAGQMETQYF.